This T cell receptor beta chain was obtained from a study of blood T cell repertoires in COVID-19. Profiled with immunoSEQ multiplex PCR; TCRdb holds only in-frame clones, not every one. This table has about 380,000 clones, about 90% appearing once. This CDR3 is 14 amino acids long. Germline trimming cut 4 bases from V and 1 base from J; bases unmatched to any gene: 2. CDR1 and CDR2 (germline): KGHDR, SFDVKD. The rearrangement joins TRBV24-1 to TRBJ2-5, with TRBD1 matching over 7 bases. This receptor was obtained from a man between 18 and 35 years old with active or convalescent COVID-19. The specimen was peripheral blood. CDR3 coding DNA: TGTGCCACCAGTGACTGGGACAGCCAAGAGACCCAGTACTTC. Its protein is CATSDWDSQETQYF.